Below are 9 T cell receptor beta chains sequenced from a single sample in a study of graft-versus-host responses after intestinal transplantation (dated by TCRdb to the early 2020s). The antigens for these receptors are not known. Library prep was done by the immunoSEQ multiplex PCR assay. TCRdb re-hosts the immuneACCESS table, in-frame sequences only. Its copies lack some clones; in the studies checked, an unresolved V gene accounts for under half of them, and the cause for the rest is not known. In this sample the table shows fewer than 50,000 clones, roughly 83% of which occur a single time. The ten most abundant clones make up approximately 0.46% of the sample. The label giving this sample's time point can be read as: cells obtained before transplantation from donor or recipient. The sample was unstimulated CD4+ T cells sorted from spleen or lymph node cells, taken before transplant. Every receptor here comes from a human donor who was the organ donor for an intestinal transplant.

This clone came up once. V is TRBV19 and J is TRBJ2-1; D possibly corresponds to TRBD1 (5 bases). Per the germline V gene, CDR1 is LNHDA and CDR2 is SQIVND (reference sequence). The CDR3 has 14 amino acids. The V and J ends lost 3 bases and 5 bases respectively, with 11 bases between them. The CDR3 spells CASSIFSGHNEQFF. The CDR3 DNA is TGTGCCAGTAGTATTTTTTCAGGGCACAATGAGCAGTTCTTC.

The chain has TRBV6-1 and TRBJ1-5; no reliable D call. Germline CDR1 is MNHNS and CDR2 is SASEGT. CDR3 length: 13 residues. With 10 bases removed from V and 1 base from J, the gap between germline ends came to 11 bases. This CDR3 reads CATVDGSNQPQHF. CDR3 coding DNA: TGTGCCACCGTCGATGGGAGCAATCAGCCCCAGCATTTT.

The V and J genes are TRBV14 and TRBJ2-2; D uncertain. V was shortened by 4 bases and J by 8 bases, with 11 bases between the two germline ends. Per germline, CDR1 SGHDN and CDR2 FVKESK. The CDR3 spans 13 residues. This chain's CDR3 is CASSLNPGGELFF. The CDR3 region has the DNA TGTGCCAGCAGCCTCAATCCAGGTGGGGAGCTGTTTTTT.

V and J are TRBV5-4 and TRBJ2-1; 11 bases map to TRBD1. Germline-derived CDR1 and CDR2 are SGHNT and YYREEE (reference sequence). V trimming: 0 bases; J trimming: 4 bases; junction bases outside the gene matches: 9. The CDR3 is 18 amino acids. CDR3 protein: CASSLGTGGAWRYNEQFF. The CDR3, as DNA: TGTGCCAGCAGCTTGGGGACAGGGGGCGCTTGGAGGTACAATGAGCAGTTCTTC.

This clone was recorded a few times. The rearrangement joins TRBV6-1 to TRBJ1-2; 11 bases fit TRBD1. The CDR3 spans 15 residues. Germline CDR1 and CDR2: MNHNS and SASEGT. V was clipped by 5 bases and J by 5 bases; unmatched bases: 7. In DNA form, the CDR3 reads TGTGCCAGCAGTCCGCCGGGGACAGGGGGGTATGGCTACACCTTC. This codes for CASSPPGTGGYGYTF.

This rearrangement joins TRBV7-2 to TRBJ2-7, with D maybe TRBD1 (6 bases). V lost 3 bases to trimming and J lost 6 bases, with 12 bases between them. Germline CDR1 and CDR2: SGHTA and FQGNSA. The CDR3 runs to 13 residues. CDR3 in amino acids: CASSFRGLTEQYF. CDR3 nucleotides: TGTGCCAGCAGCTTCAGGGGCCTCACCGAGCAGTACTTC.

This chain connects TRBV19 to TRBJ2-7; D uncertain. V dropped 2 bases and J dropped 4 bases, with 9 bases sitting between them. CDR1 is LNHDA, CDR2 SQIVND, per germline (reference sequence). The CDR3 length is 13 residues. The CDR3 is CASSIRVRYEQYF. The CDR3 nucleotides are TGTGCCAGTAGTATACGGGTAAGGTACGAGCAGTACTTC.

The rearrangement joins TRBV5-1 to TRBJ1-3; TRBD1 matches 7 bases. The V gene end was trimmed by 0 bases and the J gene end by 0 bases; junction bases not matched to a gene: 3. The CDR3 sequence is 16 residues long. CDR1 and CDR2 from the germline V gene are SGHRS and YFSETQ. CDR3 nucleotides: TGCGCCAGCAGCTTGGAGGGGGCTTTCTCTGGAAACACCATATATTTT. This translates into CASSLEGAFSGNTIYF.

CDR3 DNA: TGTGCCAGCACTATAGGGGAAAGCGGCAATCAGCCCCAGCATTTT. Translation gives CASTIGESGNQPQHF. The genes are TRBV6-1 and TRBJ1-5; D is perhaps TRBD1 (5 bases). V lost 7 bases to trimming and J lost 2 bases, with 15 bases between them. The germline V gene encodes CDR1 MNHNS and CDR2 SASEGT. This CDR3 spans 15 amino acids.